This is a list of T cell receptor beta chains from one sample in a study of technical replicates of blood from several donors. The repertoire was sequenced with immunoSEQ multiplex PCR; TCRdb's copy has only in-frame clones and lacks some. This sample yields some 80,000 clones, of which around 94% are seen a single time; 0.38% belongs to the top ten. Sequencing was done on a sample of T cells isolated from PBMCs. These receptors were collected from a human donor in good health. The CDR3 runs from the conserved cysteine through the conserved F or W. Each record gives: clone size, V gene, J gene, D gene, CDR3 DNA, CDR3 protein. The D gene is left open where the match is weak. Size is stated for part of the rows, as once, few or many counts, or as a class when the clone is expanded.

.,TRBV19,TRBJ2-7,.,TGTGCCAGTACCCGGACAGCCAGCTCCTACGAGCAGTACTTC,CASTRTASSYEQYF
.,TRBV19,TRBJ2-7,.,TGTGCCAGTAGTGGTACTTCACTATCCTACGAGCAGTACTTC,CASSGTSLSYEQYF
.,TRBV29-1,TRBJ1-1,.,TGCAGCTCCGCCCGGGACACTGAAGCTTTCTTT,CSSARDTEAFF
.,TRBV7-3,TRBJ2-3,.,TGTGCCAGCAGCGTCGGGGATACGCAGTATTTT,CASSVGDTQYF
once,TRBV6-5,TRBJ1-2,.,TGTGCCAGCAGTCTTGGACAGATGGACTATGGCTACACCTTC,CASSLGQMDYGYTF
.,TRBV7-2,TRBJ2-1,TRBD2,TGTGCCAGCAGCCCCGGACTAGGAGTCATCAATGAGCAGTTCTTC,CASSPGLGVINEQFF
.,TRBV6-5,TRBJ2-5,TRBD2,TGTGCCAGCACCAGACTAGCGGGAGGGAGGGAGACCCAGTACTTC,CASTRLAGGRETQYF
.,TRBV4-1,TRBJ2-3,TRBD2,TGCGCCAGCAGCCAGGACACCCGGCTAGCGGGAGGACCCCGCGTGTCGCAGTATTTT,CASSQDTRLAGGPRVSQYF
.,TRBV28,TRBJ2-1,.,TGTGCCAGCAAACATCCGCCGGGACATGAGTTCTTC,CASKHPPGHEFF
.,TRBV18,TRBJ2-1,TRBD2,TGTGCCAGCTCACGTTACGATCCAGCGGGAGAAGGTGACAATGAGCAGTTCTTC,CASSRYDPAGEGDNEQFF
.,TRBV25-1,TRBJ2-3,TRBD2,TGTGCCAGCAGTGAAACGCGGGGGGCAGATACGCAGTATTTT,CASSETRGADTQYF
.,TRBV28,TRBJ2-7,TRBD1,TGTGCCAGCAGTTTCCCCGGACAGGGGGCCGACGAGCAGTACTTC,CASSFPGQGADEQYF
.,TRBV27,TRBJ2-1,TRBD2,TGTGCCAGCAGTTTGGGCGGGAGGTACTACAATGAGCAGTTCTTC,CASSLGGRYYNEQFF
.,TRBV4-1,TRBJ1-4,.,TGCGCCAGCAGCCTGACAGCAACTAATGAAAAACTGTTTTTT,CASSLTATNEKLFF
.,TRBV18,TRBJ1-1,.,TGTGCCAGCTCACCACAGAGCGACACTGAAGCTTTCTTT,CASSPQSDTEAFF
.,TRBV7-3,TRBJ2-5,TRBD2,TGTGCCAGCAGCTTAACGGCGGGAGGTGTGGAGACCCAGTACTTC,CASSLTAGGVETQYF
.,TRBV25-1,TRBJ1-2,.,TGTGCCAGCAGTGAATACGGGGGAGAAGGAGATGGCTACACCTTC,CASSEYGGEGDGYTF
.,TRBV7-9,TRBJ2-3,TRBD2,TGTGCCAGCAGAGGGACTAGCGGGAGGGCCACAGATACGCAGTATTTT,CASRGTSGRATDTQYF
.,TRBV7-2,TRBJ1-1,.,TGTGCCAGCAGCCCGCGGTGGGTAGGGGTTAATACTGAAGCTTTCTTT,CASSPRWVGVNTEAFF
once,TRBV28,TRBJ1-1,.,TGTGCCAGCAGTCCATTACAAACTAGTTTGGGCACTGAAGCTTTCTTT,CASSPLQTSLGTEAFF
.,TRBV6-1,TRBJ1-4,.,TGTGCCAGCATGGGCACCTTTGAAGAAAAACTGTTTTTT,CASMGTFEEKLFF
.,TRBV21-1,TRBJ2-2,.,TGTGCCAGCAGCAAGGGGGCCAACACCGGGGAGCTGTTTTTT,CASSKGANTGELFF